The source of this T cell receptor (beta chain) is a study of cytomegalovirus exposure and HLA in healthy donors (dated by TCRdb to about 2017). For the study in its entirety: An earlier analysis of about 530 of the donors reported approximately 300 Gb of sequence data and 95 million to 120 million unique TCR beta sequences obtained from about 180 million T cells. An early release that covered about 600 HLA-typed donors contained approximately 300 gigabases of sequencing data and about 84 million unique TCR sequences. Of the 398 genotyped donors, 65% to 90% fell in the genetic ancestry cluster associated with self-reported Caucasian donors. The study aimed to test whether signatures of past pathogen exposure could be identified by cataloging public T cell receptors. The T cell repertoires of around 670 subjects were profiled by immunosequencing and related to cytomegalovirus serostatus. Along with the approximately 620-subject first cohort, a separate validation cohort of some 130 different subjects was used. High-throughput TCR immunosequencing, statistical association of individual TCRs with disease status, and machine learning were combined to predict cytomegalovirus infection status. In a later analysis, previously published TCR beta repertoires from 666 donors were re-analyzed and high-resolution HLA genotyping was added so that TCR occurrence patterns could be studied. Rather than drawing on any new phenotypic data, the later analysis identified candidate immune exposures from TCR beta sequences and the way those sequences occurred across donors. An earlier analysis of 500 to 750 of the donors applied high-throughput TCR beta sequencing to assess whether each TCR beta V gene segment acted as functional or pseudogenic. Alongside the repertoire data, information on donor age, sex, ethnicity and CMV serostatus was compiled. A later genetic analysis used genome-wide SNP genotypes for about 55% of the 666 donors, treating that subset as a discovery cohort. Every repertoire in the discovery cohort had been generated on one and the same sequencing platform. HLA typing included class I and class II loci at four-digit resolution. The number of typed donors differed by locus: roughly 629-640 for A, B, C, DRB1 and DQB1; approximately 530 for DQA1; some 590 for DPA1; and roughly 490 for DPB1. Because of strong linkage in the cohort, a handful of DR-DQ haplotypes were treated as single units for association and clustering. Across some 400 genotyped donors of the cohort, an average of about 240,000 unique TCR beta nucleotide sequences per donor were sequenced, and 15% to 20% of those sequences were non-productive. Overall results and qualifications from the work: A cluster of highly shared sequence variants was judged likely to represent a technical artifact of the sequencing pipeline. Some IMGT-functional V segments, including TRBV6-2 and TRBV6-3, could not be told apart with the 87-base-pair reads, so those segments were excluded. A further reported finding was that TCR beta sequences accurately predicted the HLA-A and HLA-B alleles for most subjects in the first cohort. Three of the identified cytomegalovirus-associated TCR beta chains were confirmed in vitro to be specific for cytomegalovirus antigens. Broadly in line with IMGT annotations, most TCR beta V segments showed up in productive rearrangements about 87% or about 30% of the time in an earlier analysis of about 500 of the donors. In a later analysis, HLA-associated TCR beta chains showed more clonal expansion and lower generation probabilities than non-associated chains that were equally common. This cohort had only TCR beta chains sequenced, and the lack of alpha or paired-chain data limited which features could be detected. Most TCR sequences were seen in very few donors, while some public TCRs were found in many individuals. Most CMV-associated TCR beta chains appeared to be HLA-restricted in a later analysis, and the HLA associations seemed to be driven largely by CMV exposure. An association between a missense DCLRE1C variant and V-gene and J-gene trimming of TCR beta chains was found in a later genetic analysis and replicated in an independent cohort. According to a later analysis, parvovirus B19, influenza, CMV and Epstein-Barr virus appeared linked to several top co-occurrence clusters. The earlier analysis of fewer than 750 of the donors excluded some 15 rarely observed V segments, including chromosome 9 orphons, because counts were too low. Immune exposure information for the cohort was limited to CMV serostatus. Roughly uniform sequencing depth across donors was assumed in presence/absence analyses, although this assumption may not hold. Strong co-occurrence of HLA alleles, especially DR and DQ, made assigning TCR associations to individual alleles difficult. The classifier was reported to diagnose cytomegalovirus status with high specificity and sensitivity in both the original and validation cohorts. The study gave a list of under 200 TCR beta chains associated with cytomegalovirus. Because some donors lacked HLA typing at each locus, the association tests relied only on the typed subset. It was suggested by the authors that the approach could potentially be generalized to other disease states and immunological phenotypes. Correlated functional status among segregating V segments might reflect linkage disequilibrium, but an unknown experimental factor could not be ruled out. A later analysis found that TCR association rates varied across HLA loci, with DRB1 alleles showing the most associated TCRs and HLA-C alleles the fewest. In a later analysis, some 17,000 TCR beta sequences were associated with specific HLA alleles at a false discovery rate of 0.05. A later genetic analysis reported fewer N-insertions in productive TCRs among donors in an Asian-associated ancestry cluster than the roughly 670-donor mean.

Remarks on this clone: Its binding antigen is unknown. No qualities accompany the bases; no much larger clone lies one base away.

Reading the germline V gene gives CDR1 SGHVS and CDR2 FNYEAQ. The V end gives up 4 bases and the J end 1 base, leaving 4 bases in the junction not matched to a gene. The CDR3, from cysteine to phenylalanine, totals 14 residues. CDR3 DNA is the only sequence kept; it has 42 bases, read in frame from the first base. Library prep was done by the immunoSEQ multiplex PCR assay. For the multiplex PCR, a mixture combining 60 forward primers for TCR Vbeta segments and 13 reverse primers for TCR Jbeta segments was used. A multiplex PCR assay on genomic DNA amplified the CDR3 region of rearranged TCR beta genes. The amplified TCR beta libraries were sequenced on the Illumina HiSeq System as 87-base-pair reads. The paper's data handling went like this. A later analysis tallied 80 million to 95 million unique TCR beta chains across the approximately 670 repertoires, and about 12 million of those chains were shared by two or more donors. To remove PCR and sequencing errors, raw reads were error-corrected and collapsed into unique sequences using a nearest-neighbor algorithm that merged closely related sequences. To assign V, D and J gene segments, CDR3 sequences were aligned to IMGT reference sequences. For a sequence to be retained, a match of at least six nucleotides to both a V gene segment and a J gene segment was required. Rearrangements were classified as productive when the CDR3 lacked stop codons and remained in frame with V and J, and all other rearrangements were classified as non-productive. Following IMGT convention, CDR3 was defined as the stretch from the second conserved V-encoded cysteine up to the conserved J-encoded phenylalanine. Sequences without an unambiguous match to a single V gene segment were excluded from the earlier analysis of 587 of the donors. An earlier analysis of just under 600 of the donors called V segments functional above 56.7% productive rearrangements and segregating when the between-donor standard deviation exceeded 5%. To diagnose cytomegalovirus status from the catalog of TCR beta chain sequences, a statistical classification framework was built. V and J gene assignment, in a later analysis, came from comparing TCR nucleotide sequences with IMGT/GENE-DB human TR gene sequences. The TCRdist pipeline was used in a later analysis to assign CDR3 sequences and most-parsimonious VDJ recombination scenarios. In a later analysis, each TCR beta chain was defined by its CDR3 amino acid sequence together with its V-gene family, and reads lacking a unique V-gene family were excluded. As a way to deal with suspected cross-contamination and a sequencing artifact, a later analysis dropped 592 nucleotide sequences that were highly shared and had low generation probability. In a later analysis, a clonal expansion index for each public chain was calculated from normalized within-repertoire ranks of inferred template counts. In a later analysis, generation probabilities were computed with a VDJ recombination model fitted to out-of-frame rearrangements, and the resulting probabilities were checked against IGoR. In a later analysis, hypergeometric tests were used to score TCR-TCR, TCR-HLA and TCR-CMV co-occurrence, with a repertoire-size bias correction applied to TCR pairs. To estimate false discovery rates, a later analysis permuted the HLA or CMV assignments 20 times. A later analysis grouped co-occurring TCRs with DBSCAN, adding TCRdist sequence similarity when clustering within HLA-allele-positive subsets. Repertoires with fewer than 30,000 or more than 120,000 public chains were left out of co-occurrence clustering, as were a few repertoires with anomalous nucleotide sharing. TCRdb limited this immuneACCESS table to in-frame rearrangements with V and J called. A share of clones is missing; checked studies link under half to unresolved V genes, and the rest is unexplained. Clone size and V and J calls were adopted from that table, with D and trimming inferred from the DNA. The sample contains fewer than 250,000 clones, around 75% of them found a single time. In total, the top ten clones hold around 0.42% of the sample.

The cohort comprised 550 to 700 healthy bone marrow donors. Cohort members were all nominally healthy when sampled, although unrecorded immune exposures were likely present. The donor tested CMV seropositive, placing the donor among the 250 to 300 seropositive members of the cohort. Every donor gave a peripheral blood sample, and the peripheral blood mononuclear cells from that sample were used for TCR beta sequencing. The Qiagen DNeasy Blood Extraction Kit was used to extract genomic DNA from the blood cell samples. The receptor's source is a male donor in good health and CMV-seropositive. The sequenced sample was PBMCs. This receptor chain uses TRBV7-6 and TRBJ2-7; TRBD1 lines up with 7 middle nucleotides. The DNA sequence is TGTGCCAGCAGCTCCGGGACAGAGTCCTACGAGCAGTACTTC. Protein translation: CASSSGTESYEQYF. With all but the CDR3 taken from the reference TRBV7-6 and TRBJ2-7 genes, the full variable domain is: GAGVSQSPRYKVTKRGQDVALRCDPISGHVSLYWYRQALGQGPEFLTYFNYEAQQDKSGLPNDRFSAERPEGSISTLTIQRTEQRDSAMYRCASSSGTESYEQYFGPGTRLTVT.